This T cell receptor (beta chain) was sequenced in a study of shared clonotypes between healthy human individuals. This CDR3 is 16 amino acids long. The ends lost 2 bases at V and 2 bases at J; junction bases unmatched: 5. In germline, CDR1 is PRHDT, CDR2 FYEKMQ (reference sequence). Around 100 million PBMCs were counted before genomic DNA extraction. Each PCR replicate run on unsorted PBMC took in 250 to 300 ng DNA, tens of thousands of T cell genomes. Sequencing was performed on unsorted PBMC DNA using ten immunoSEQ deep assay plates. Original methodology: Sequence data from immunoSEQ were junction-only and lacked quality scores; consequently, filtering differed. Measured with immunoSEQ multiplex PCR; TCRdb has only the in-frame clones, and not every one. D and trimming come from the DNA, and the V and J calls and clone size come from that table. The sample consists of some 470,000 clones, 60% to 85% of them appearing once.

The chain is built from TRBV13 and TRBJ2-1, with TRBD2 identical over 8 bases. The material sequenced was PBMCs. This clonotype originated in a woman aged 40-49 years in good health. Some clones in this sample may be carry-over from other donors' samples. The CDR3 here is CASSLQAGVAYNEQFF. The CDR3 DNA reads as TGTGCCAGCAGCTTACAAGCGGGAGTAGCCTACAATGAGCAGTTCTTC.